This TCR beta chain appears in the sequencing data of a study of blood T cell repertoires in COVID-19 (dated by TCRdb to 2018 to 2020). Turning to the overall study: The collaborator samples originated in the United States, Italy and Spain and spanned the acute and convalescent phases of COVID-19. Where available, HLA class I and class II types were obtained from metadata supplied by the sample provider rather than from assay-based typing. Samples came from the ongoing ImmuneRACE study (first 160 participants) plus 1,254 subjects from 6 global collaborators. The repertoires were made available in a free public database intended to serve as a resource for research on the immune response to SARS-CoV-2. Sample metadata almost always included a de-identified subject ID, COVID-19 status, age in years and sex. The prospective study material was composed of cDNA or gDNA derived from T cells, B-cell-depleted T cells, or PBMCs. Deeply sampled blood TCRbeta repertoires from subjects exposed to, actively infected with, or recovered from COVID-19 were included in the dataset. Overall results and qualifications from the work: Clinical and demographic metadata were provided uncurated, with the amount varying by source and participant.

TCRbeta CDR3 regions were amplified from genomic DNA using the immunoSEQ Assay, a bias-controlled multiplex PCR. In the authors' own workflow: The number of nucleated cells in each sample was estimated from the amplification of reference gene primers within the assay. Sequence reads were collapsed and filtered to measure the absolute abundance of every unique TCRbeta CDR3 rearrangement. Productive Simpson clonality was computed per sample as the square root of Simpson's diversity index over productive rearrangements. The clones in this table, taken by TCRdb from immuneACCESS, are in-frame only. Not every clone is retained; where verified, under half of the shortfall comes from an unresolved V gene, and the cause of the rest is unknown. The V and J calls and clone size are taken from that table; D and trimming were inferred from the DNA. The sample records over 350,000 clones, about 88% of which are singletons. The top ten hold less than 1.5% of the sample.

From a lookup of the germline V gene (reference sequence), CDR1 and CDR2 are SGHNT and YYREEE. The CDR3 goes from the cysteine to the phenylalanine over 15 residues. The only DNA kept is the CDR3, 45 bases in frame from the first base. Trimmed from V: 0 bases; trimmed from J: 1 base; junction bases lacking a gene match: 2. Participants in the prospective study were enrolled through a virtual design, were aged about 18 to 90 years, and lived in 20 to 30 United States geographic areas. In the prospective study, participants were assigned to cohorts based on the clinical history participants reported in a screening survey and a study questionnaire. Recovered participants in ImmuneRACE Cohort 3 were defined as having two consecutive negative NP/OP PCR tests, clearance from a healthcare professional, or resolution of symptoms. In the prospective study, whole blood, serum and a nasopharyngeal or oropharyngeal swab were collected from each participant by mobile phlebotomists. Over a roughly 2-month period, participants in the prospective study had the option of providing additional blood draws and questionnaires. Blood samples from the prospective study were shipped frozen or at room temperature prior to DNA extraction.

On this clone: What this receptor recognizes is not known. Base qualities are missing; no much larger clone stands one base away.

Sequenced input: PBMCs or T cells enriched from blood (not recorded which). This sequence was found in a young woman who had recovered from COVID-19. Rearrangement joined TRBV5-4 to TRBJ2-3, with 7 bases matching TRBD2. DNA sequence: TGTGCCAGCAGCTTGGAGGCGGGGGGCACAGATACGCAGTATTTT. This sequence encodes CASSLEAGGTDTQYF.